These 29 T cell receptor beta chains share one sample of origin, sequenced in a study of T cell responses to AZD1222 COVID-19 vaccine. TCRdb's table, derived via immunoSEQ multiplex PCR, lists solely in-frame clones and lacks some. The sample holds more than 65,000 clones, 75% to 90% seen once. The material was peripheral blood, obtained 28 days after the second AZD1222 dose. Receptor source: an adult who received the AZD1222 COVID-19 vaccine.

V usage is TRBV7-9 and J usage is TRBJ2-1; D is unclear. Deletions cut 9 bases from V and 5 bases from J, with 17 bases between. Germline values: CDR1 SEHNR, CDR2 FQNEAQ (reference sequence). The CDR3 spans 14 residues. In DNA, the CDR3 is TGTGCCAGTGTCGGAGATCAAGCCGACAATGAGCAGTTCTTC. Protein: CASVGDQADNEQFF. Drawing the rest from reference TRBV7-9 and TRBJ2-1, the complete variable domain is DTGVSQNPRHKITKRGQNVTFRCDPISEHNRLYWYRQTLGQGPEFLTYFQNEAQLEKSRLLSDRFSAERPKGSFSTLEIQRTEQGDSAMYLCASVGDQADNEQFFGPGTRLTVL.

The V call is TRBV7-2, the J call TRBJ2-2; no clear D. Deletions cut 1 base from V and 1 base from J, with 10 bases between. CDR3 length equals 16 residues. The germline CDR1 and CDR2 sequences are SGHTA and FQGNSA. CDR3 nucleotide sequence: TGTGCCAGCAGCTTAGTCGGCAGAATGAACACCGGGGAGCTGTTTTTT. The encoded protein is CASSLVGRMNTGELFF.

This chain joins TRBV6-5 and TRBJ1-4; D remains unclear. Germline values: CDR1 MNHEY, CDR2 SVGAGI. The V end lost 7 bases, the J end lost 4 bases, and 13 bases lay between the germline ends. The CDR3 length is 14 residues. The CDR3 coding sequence is TGTGCCAGCACTCCCGACGGACGTAATGAAAAACTGTTTTTT. It codes for CASTPDGRNEKLFF.

The chain uses TRBV18 and TRBJ1-1; maybe TRBD1 (5 bases). Germline V gene sequence: CDR1 KGHSH, CDR2 LQKENI. The CDR3 contains 14 residues. V was shortened by 3 bases and J by 3 bases, with 11 bases between the two germline ends. The CDR3 nucleotides are TGTGCCAGCTCACCGGGCGGGGGAGACACTGAAGCTTTCTTT. It encodes CASSPGGGDTEAFF.

The gene calls are TRBV19 and TRBJ2-7; the D gene could be TRBD1 or TRBD2 (5 bases each). V was shortened by 5 bases and J by 5 bases, with 13 bases between the two germline ends. The CDR3 contains 13 residues. Germline assignment: CDR1 LNHDA and CDR2 SQIVND (reference sequence). The CDR3 loop reads CASSRAGTHEQYF. The CDR3, as DNA: TGTGCCAGTAGTCGGGCAGGGACCCACGAGCAGTACTTC.

This rearrangement joins TRBV7-2 to TRBJ2-7, with 7 bases identical to TRBD1. After removal of 4 bases from V and 2 bases from J, the junction contained 5 bases not matched to a gene. Germline V gives CDR1 SGHTA, CDR2 FQGNSA. The CDR3 covers 14 residues. The CDR3 region is CASSYRDRTYEQYF. CDR3 in DNA: TGTGCCAGCAGCTACCGGGACAGAACCTACGAGCAGTACTTC.

Details on this clone: Other DNA sequences within the sample encode an identical CDR3. The chain is built from TRBV28 and TRBJ1-1; D might be TRBD1 (5 bases). The V end lost 4 bases, the J end lost 0 bases, and 9 bases lay between the germline ends. Looked up from germline, CDR1 is MDHEN and CDR2 is SYDVKM. The CDR3 has 14 amino acids. The CDR3: CASSYGGMNTEAFF. The CDR3 DNA reads as TGTGCCAGCAGTTATGGGGGAATGAACACTGAAGCTTTCTTT.

V usage is TRBV4-3 and J usage is TRBJ1-2; the D gene is possibly TRBD1 (6 bases). The germline CDR1 and CDR2 sequences are LGHNA and YSLEER. The CDR3 totals 15 residues. V lost 1 base to trimming and J lost 2 bases, with 11 bases between them. The CDR3 region is CASSQGGQTNYGYTF. As DNA, the CDR3 is TGCGCCAGCAGCCAAGGTGGACAGACAAACTATGGCTACACCTTC.

V gene TRBV3-1 (or the pseudogene TRBV3-2) combines with J gene TRBJ2-7; no clear D gene. Germline CDR1 is LGHDT and CDR2 is YNNKEL (reference sequence). The CDR3 consists of 14 residues. V lost 1 base, J lost 2 bases, and 9 bases lay in between. The CDR3 coding sequence is TGTGCCAGCAGCCAAGTCTCCGTACCCTACGAGCAGTACTTC. This encodes CASSQVSVPYEQYF.

The chain couples TRBV3-1 (or the pseudogene TRBV3-2) to TRBJ1-1; D gene unclear. V lost 6 bases, J lost 0 bases, and 14 bases lay in between. The CDR3 is 15 amino acids. Germline-derived CDR1 and CDR2 are LGHDT and YNNKEL (reference sequence). CDR3 coding DNA: TGTGCCAGCAGTCACGTGTCGGACTTGAACACTGAAGCTTTCTTT. Translating it yields CASSHVSDLNTEAFF.

V and J are TRBV12-3 or TRBV12-4 and TRBJ2-5, with 7 positions matching TRBD2. The CDR3 extends over 13 amino acids. V was clipped by 4 bases and J by 5 bases; unmatched bases: 4. The CDR3 DNA follows: TGTGCCAGCAGTTGGGGGGGAAGGGAGACCCAGTACTTC. Amino acid sequence: CASSWGGRETQYF.

CDR3 nucleotides: TGTGCCAGCGCCCCGGACAGGGGGATTGGCTACACCTTC. The encoded protein is CASAPDRGIGYTF. V is TRBV12-3 or TRBV12-4 and J is TRBJ1-2; 10 bases are a match to TRBD1. The CDR3 sequence is 13 residues long. The trim removed 8 bases at V and 7 bases at J, leaving 7 bases unmatched.

The rearrangement joins TRBV28 to TRBJ2-3; TRBD2 might be the D (5 bases). This CDR3 spans 12 amino acids. V lost 2 bases to trimming and J lost 11 bases, with 11 bases between them. Germline V gene lookup returns CDR1 MDHEN and CDR2 SYDVKM. The CDR3 protein is CASSLGVEGQYF. The CDR3 bases are TGTGCCAGCAGTTTAGGGGTCGAGGGGCAGTATTTT.

The chain recombines TRBV5-1 with TRBJ1-1; 9 bases map to TRBD1. Losses at the gene ends were 0 bases for V and 3 bases for J; bases not matched to a gene: 9. The CDR3 is 17 amino acids. Germline V gene sequence: CDR1 SGHRS, CDR2 YFSETQ. As DNA, the CDR3 is TGCGCCAGCAGCTTGGGGGGACAGGGAGGGTTGGACACTGAAGCTTTCTTT. Translation gives CASSLGGQGGLDTEAFF.

V gene TRBV2 combines with J gene TRBJ1-4; 8 bases map to TRBD1. CDR3 length: 17 residues. The junction had 12 bases not matched to a gene; V was cut back by 6 bases and J by 3 bases. The germline V gene has CDR1 SNHLY and CDR2 FYNNEI. Here the CDR3 reads CASSFALTGAANEKLFF. The DNA of the CDR3 is TGTGCCAGCAGCTTTGCCCTGACAGGGGCGGCTAATGAAAAACTGTTTTTT.

V and J are TRBV12-3 or TRBV12-4 and TRBJ1-5, with D possibly being TRBD1 (6 bases). The CDR3 covers 13 residues. Trimming stripped 4 bases from V and 5 bases from J, with 9 bases between. The CDR3 here is CASSYRDHQPQHF. The CDR3 nucleotides are TGTGCCAGCAGTTACAGGGACCATCAGCCCCAGCATTTT.

The chain couples TRBV28 to TRBJ1-3, with TRBD1 matching over 7 bases. CDR3 length: 17 residues. Germline lookup yields CDR1 MDHEN and CDR2 SYDVKM. After removal of 5 bases from V and 2 bases from J, the junction contained 12 bases not matched to a gene. CDR3 sequence (DNA): TGTGCCAGCAGTAACCAAATACAGGGGTGGGCTGGAAACACCATATATTTT. It specifies CASSNQIQGWAGNTIYF. Full variable domain (remainder filled in from reference TRBV28 and TRBJ1-3): DVKVTQSSRYLVKRTGEKVFLECVQDMDHENMFWYRQDPGLGLRLIYFSYDVKMKEKGDIPEGYSVSREKKERFSLILESASTNQTSMYLCASSNQIQGWAGNTIYFGEGSWLTVV.

The chain employs TRBV19 and TRBJ1-5; tentative D call: TRBD1 (5 bases). Looked up from germline, CDR1 is LNHDA and CDR2 is SQIVND (reference sequence). The CDR3 runs to 15 residues. V was shortened by 3 bases and J by 0 bases, with 9 bases between the two germline ends. This CDR3 reads CASSIRGYSNQPQHF. The CDR3 nucleotides read TGTGCCAGTAGTATTCGGGGGTATAGCAATCAGCCCCAGCATTTT.

The chain recombines TRBV29-1 with TRBJ2-1; possibly TRBD1 for D (5 bases). CDR1 and CDR2 from the germline V gene are SQVTM and ANQGSEA. V lost 6 bases, J lost 9 bases, and 21 bases lay in between. This CDR3 region has 14 residues. CDR3 amino acids: CSVSRVGAAAEQFF. The CDR3 DNA reads TGCAGCGTCTCCCGCGTTGGGGCCGCCGCTGAGCAGTTCTTC.

The chain links TRBV5-1 to TRBJ1-6; D gene unclear. CDR1 is SGHRS, CDR2 YFSETQ, per germline. The germline V and J ends were trimmed by 4 bases and 0 bases, with 11 bases remaining between them. The length of the CDR3 is 16 residues. The CDR3 coding sequence is TGCGCCAGCAGCCCGGACGGGAGCTCCTATAATTCACCCCTCCACTTT. Amino acid sequence: CASSPDGSSYNSPLHF. Variable domain in full (rest from reference TRBV5-1 and TRBJ1-6): KAGVTQTPRYLIKTRGQQVTLSCSPISGHRSVSWYQQTPGQGLQFLFEYFSETQRNKGNFPGRFSGRQFSNSRSEMNVSTLELGDSALYLCASSPDGSSYNSPLHFGNGTRLTVT.

The rearrangement joins TRBV7-7 to TRBJ2-5; unclear D gene. The CDR3 runs 10 residues. V lost 8 bases, J lost 3 bases, and 4 bases lay in between. Germline CDR1 SSHAT, CDR2 FNYEAQ (reference sequence). Here the CDR3 DNA reads TGTGCCAGCGGGGAAGAGACCCAGTACTTC. The encoded protein is CASGEETQYF.

This clone occurred a few times. CDR3 in DNA: TGTGCCAGCAGCTTAGATGGCAGGGCAACCGGGGAGCTGTTTTTT. Its translation: CASSLDGRATGELFF. This rearrangement joins TRBV7-8 to TRBJ2-2; the D gene is possibly TRBD1 (5 bases). V was clipped by 1 base and J by 5 bases, with 11 bases between them. The germline V gene has CDR1 SGHVS and CDR2 FQNEAQ. The CDR3 covers 15 residues. The whole variable domain, filled in from reference TRBV7-8 and TRBJ2-2, reads GAGVSQSPRYKVAKRGQDVALRCDPISGHVSLFWYQQALGQGPEFLTYFQNEAQLDKSGLPSDRFFAERPEGSVSTLKIQRTQQEDSAVYLCASSLDGRATGELFFGEGSRLTVL.

The chain has TRBV28 and TRBJ1-1; D not resolved. There are 12 residues in the CDR3. CDR1 and CDR2 (germline): MDHEN, SYDVKM. With 4 bases removed from V and 8 bases from J, the gap between germline ends came to 11 bases. The DNA of the CDR3 is TGTGCCAGCAGTTCCTCGTATTTCGAAGCTTTCTTT. It encodes CASSSSYFEAFF.

The chain links TRBV5-1 to TRBJ1-1, with TRBD1 identical over 9 bases. Per germline, CDR1 SGHRS and CDR2 YFSETQ. V was clipped by 4 bases and J by 3 bases; unmatched bases: 10. This CDR3 has 16 residues. CDR3 sequence (DNA): TGCGCCAGCAGCCCCTCCGGGACAGGGATAGACACTGAAGCTTTCTTT. Its translation is CASSPSGTGIDTEAFF. The full variable domain, in which reference TRBV5-1 and TRBJ1-1 provide the parts outside the CDR3, is KAGVTQTPRYLIKTRGQQVTLSCSPISGHRSVSWYQQTPGQGLQFLFEYFSETQRNKGNFPGRFSGRQFSNSRSEMNVSTLELGDSALYLCASSPSGTGIDTEAFFGQGTRLTVV.

This rearrangement joins TRBV5-5 to TRBJ1-2; D possibly corresponds to TRBD1 (6 bases). V shed 0 bases and J shed 2 bases, with 17 bases lying between them. The CDR3 runs to 17 residues. The germline gives CDR1 SGHKS, CDR2 YYEKEE (reference sequence). The CDR3 protein is CASSLAGGRGSNYGYTF. The CDR3 region has the DNA TGTGCCAGCAGCTTGGCTGGGGGGCGCGGTTCCAACTATGGCTACACCTTC.

The chain is built from TRBV28 and TRBJ2-1; D might be TRBD1 (6 bases). Trimming left V 5 bases short and J 6 bases short, with 20 bases between. The CDR3 covers 16 residues. CDR1 is MDHEN, CDR2 SYDVKM, per germline. CDR3 protein: CASSLLARGGSNEQFF. The CDR3 region has the DNA TGTGCCAGCAGTCTATTAGCCAGAGGGGGTTCCAATGAGCAGTTCTTC.

The genes are TRBV5-4 and TRBJ2-2; D ambiguous. With 0 bases removed from V and 4 bases from J, the gap between germline ends came to 7 bases. The V gene's germline CDR1 is SGHNT and CDR2 YYREEE (reference sequence). The CDR3 is made up of 14 amino acids. The CDR3 loop reads CASSLESSTGELFF. For the CDR3, the DNA is TGTGCCAGCAGCTTGGAATCGAGCACCGGGGAGCTGTTTTTT.

CDR3: CAWREAGMGETQYF. The DNA for the CDR3 is TGTGCCTGGAGAGAGGCGGGGATGGGGGAGACCCAGTACTTC. The chain recombines TRBV30 with TRBJ2-5, with D perhaps matching TRBD2 (6 bases). CDR3 size: 14 residues. CDR1 is GTSNPN, CDR2 SVGIG, per germline (reference sequence). V was pared by 3 bases and J by 5 bases, with 16 bases between.

The V and J genes are TRBV9 and TRBJ1-2; 9 nucleotides agree with TRBD1. From germline, CDR1 is SGDLS and CDR2 YYNGEE. Trimming cost V 4 bases and J 6 bases; bases outside gene matches: 7. The CDR3 loop spans 14 amino acids. CDR3 residues: CASSTINRGHGYTF. The CDR3 DNA sequence: TGTGCCAGCAGCACAATCAACAGGGGGCATGGCTACACCTTC.